This T cell receptor (beta chain) comes out of a study of blood T cell repertoires in COVID-19 (dated by TCRdb to the early 2020s). At the level of the whole study: Collaborator samples came from the United States, Italy and Spain and covered acute and convalescent phases of COVID-19. The prospective study material was composed of cDNA or gDNA derived from T cells, B-cell-depleted T cells, or PBMCs. Where available, HLA class I and class II types were obtained from metadata supplied by the sample provider rather than from assay-based typing. The sample metadata nearly always contained a de-identified subject ID, COVID-19 status, age in years and sex. The dataset comprised deeply sampled blood TCRbeta repertoires from subjects exposed to, actively infected with, or recovered from COVID-19. The repertoires were released in a freely available public database meant as a resource for research on the immune response to SARS-CoV-2. The samples were drawn from the first 160 participants of the ongoing ImmuneRACE study and from 1,254 subjects provided by 6 global collaborators. The full study reports these points: How much clinical and demographic metadata was included differed by source and by participant, and the metadata was provided uncurated.

TCRbeta CDR3 regions were amplified from genomic DNA using the immunoSEQ Assay, a bias-controlled multiplex PCR. As for the authors' bioinformatics: The number of nucleated cells in each sample was estimated from the amplification of reference gene primers within the assay. To quantify the absolute abundance of each unique TCRbeta CDR3 rearrangement, sequence reads were collapsed and filtered. For each sample, productive Simpson clonality was calculated by taking the square root of Simpson's diversity index across productive rearrangements. TCRdb obtained this table from immuneACCESS and retained in-frame rearrangements with V and J assigned. These tables miss some clones; where compared with another copy, unresolved V genes account for less than half of the shortfall, and the remainder is unexplained. For V, J and clone size, that table is used; D and trimming come from the DNA. Present in this sample are around 200,000 clones, around 88% of which were seen just once. The ten largest clones capture about 4.6% of the sample.

About this clone itself: Its antigen specificity is not known. No quality values exist for individual bases; no much larger clone is one base distant.

Looking up the germline V gene (reference sequence) yields CDR1 LGHDT and CDR2 YNNKEL. The V and J ends are trimmed by 4 bases and 8 bases, leaving 10 bases between them. The CDR3, cysteine through phenylalanine, is 12 amino acids long. The DNA shown is the 36-base CDR3, in frame from base 1. Enrolling through a virtual design, the prospective study's participants ranged in age from roughly 18 to 95 years and lived across some 22 United States geographic areas. To assign participants to cohorts, the prospective study relied on clinical history that participants themselves reported in a screening survey and a study questionnaire. Exposed participants had been in contact, within 2 weeks of entering the study, with a person who had a PCR-confirmed or clinician-diagnosed case of COVID-19. In the prospective study, whole blood, serum and a nasopharyngeal or oropharyngeal swab were collected from each participant by mobile phlebotomists. Prospective study participants could optionally give additional blood draws and questionnaires over an approximately 2-month period. Before DNA extraction, prospective study blood samples were shipped either frozen or at room temperature.

The chain uses TRBV3-1 (or the pseudogene TRBV3-2) and TRBJ2-3; TRBD1 is a possible D gene, resting on 6 matching bases. This TCR derives from a woman aged 25 to 45 who had been exposed to COVID-19. Sequencing was carried out using PBMCs or T cells enriched from blood (not recorded which). CDR3 loop: CASSRRGRTQYF. Here is the DNA: TGTGCCAGCAGCCGCAGGGGACGTACGCAGTATTTT.